What follows are 30 T cell receptor beta chains derived from one specimen sequenced in a study of response to subunit inactivated influenza vaccine. TCRdb re-derived calls from the RT-PCR reads in MiXCR, one entry per CDR3 protein. The profile shows around 470,000 distinct CDR3 sequences, more than 7% of them singletons. The input for sequencing was PBMCs from blood, taken 23 months after vaccination. The receptors shown here come from a man between 50 and 70 years old who received an inactivated influenza vaccine.

Ten or more counts support this clonotype. The chain recombines TRBV15 with TRBJ2-2; D may be TRBD1 (5 bases). This CDR3 is 14 amino acids long. V was trimmed by 5 bases and J by 5 bases, leaving 12 bases between them. Germline V CDR1 and CDR2: LNHNV, YYDKDF (reference sequence). The CDR3 sequence: CATSGRTMTGELFF. CDR3 nucleotide sequence: TGTGCCACCAGCGGACGGACAATGACCGGGGAGCTGTTTTTT.

The chain combines TRBV7-9 with TRBJ2-1; D assignment may be TRBD1 or TRBD2 (5 bases each). V lost 0 bases and J lost 5, with 8 bases in between. Germline V gene lookup returns CDR1 SEHNR and CDR2 FQNEAQ (reference sequence). This CDR3 region has 14 residues. The CDR3 bases are TGTGCCAGCAGCTTAGCGGGGGTTGACAATGAGCAGTTCTTC. It encodes CASSLAGVDNEQFF.

The chain carries TRBV4-3 and TRBJ2-7; 9 bases align to TRBD1. Germline CDR1 is LGHNA and CDR2 is YSLEER. CDR3 length: 15 residues. With 0 bases clipped from V and 4 bases from J, the junction kept 4 bases outside the gene matches. The CDR3 coding sequence is TGCGCCAGCAGCCAAGATTTAGGACAGGGGTACGAGCAGTACTTC. Protein: CASSQDLGQGYEQYF.

This clonotype was observed a handful of times. The chain links TRBV9 to TRBJ2-1; D perhaps matches TRBD2 (5 bases). CDR1 is SGDLS, CDR2 YYNGEE, per germline. This CDR3 comprises 16 residues. Trimming stripped 0 bases from V and 3 bases from J, with 13 bases between. The CDR3 reads CASSVGSGMSYNEQFF. The CDR3 DNA reads as TGTGCCAGCAGCGTAGGGTCGGGGATGAGCTACAATGAGCAGTTCTTC.

This clonotype was counted once. The rearrangement joins TRBV6-2 or TRBV6-3 to TRBJ2-5, with 8 bases identical to TRBD1. This CDR3 has 14 amino acids. Looked up from germline, CDR1 is MNHEY and CDR2 is SVGEGT. V shed 6 bases and J 2 bases; nucleotides not matched to a gene: 5. Here the CDR3 DNA reads TGTGCCAGCAGAAGACAGGGGAGTCAAGAGACCCAGTACTTC. Translating it yields CASRRQGSQETQYF.

This clonotype showed up just a few times. This sequence joins TRBV29-1 and TRBJ2-1; 7 nucleotides match TRBD2. This CDR3 has 16 amino acids. V gave up 0 bases and J gave up 7 bases; unmatched junction bases: 12. CDR1 is SQVTM and CDR2 is ANQGSEA in the germline V gene. The CDR3 nucleotides are TGCAGCGTTGAAGATCTTGATAGCGGGTTCGCGAATGAGCAGTTCTTC. Translated: CSVEDLDSGFANEQFF.

This clonotype was seen many times. The rearrangement uses TRBV3-1 and TRBJ2-1; a possible D gene is TRBD1 (5 bases). Germline V CDR1 and CDR2: LGHDT, YNNKEL (reference sequence). V was clipped by 1 base and J by 6 bases, with 16 bases between them. The CDR3 consists of 16 residues. The DNA of the CDR3 is TGTGCCAGCAGCCAAGGTACCGCATCTAGGGGCAATGAGCAGTTCTTC. Its protein is CASSQGTASRGNEQFF.

This clonotype was counted a few times. The J gene is TRBJ2-1, the V gene TRBV20-1; D may correspond to TRBD1 or TRBD2 (6 bases each). The germline V gene has CDR1 DFQATT and CDR2 SNEGSKA (reference sequence). The CDR3 has 14 amino acids. V was cut by 7 bases and J by 2 bases, with 15 bases left in between. In nucleotides, the CDR3 is TGCAGTGGGCTTGTTGGGGGGCCCTACAATGAGCAGTTCTTC. Translated: CSGLVGGPYNEQFF.

The CDR3 region has the DNA TGTGCCAGCTCACCTTCGACATCCTACGAGCAGTACTTC. It yields the protein CASSPSTSYEQYF. The chain couples TRBV18 to TRBJ2-7; D gene ambiguous. V lost 3 bases and J lost 1, with 7 bases in between. CDR1 is KGHSH, CDR2 LQKENI, per germline. CDR3 length: 13 amino acids.

This clonotype was picked up a small number of times. The chain recombines TRBV20-1 with TRBJ2-4, with D unclear. CDR1 and CDR2 from the germline V gene are DFQATT and SNEGSKA (reference sequence). V shed 5 bases and J shed 4 bases, with 9 bases lying between them. The CDR3 runs 12 residues. CDR3 DNA sequence: TGCAGTGCTTCCCTGGTGAAAAACATTCAGTACTTC. Translation: CSASLVKNIQYF.

The table lists this clonotype with many counts. The chain employs TRBV4-3 and TRBJ2-2; 9 bases agree with TRBD2. The germline V gene encodes CDR1 LGHNA and CDR2 YSLEER. This CDR3 spans 16 amino acids. V lost 0 bases and J lost 4; bases outside the gene matches: 3. CDR3 loop: CASSQDGGRGTGELFF. CDR3 DNA: TGCGCCAGCAGCCAAGACGGCGGGAGGGGCACCGGGGAGCTGTTTTTT.

The V gene is TRBV6-5, the J gene TRBJ1-4, with D perhaps TRBD1 (6 bases). CDR1 MNHEY and CDR2 SVGAGI come from the germline V gene. Trimming took 2 bases from V and 8 from J, leaving 15 bases between them. The CDR3 runs to 15 residues. The CDR3, as DNA: TGTGCCAGCAGTTACGTCGGGGGGCAGCAGGAAAAACTGTTTTTT. Translating it yields CASSYVGGQQEKLFF.

This clonotype was seen a few times. The chain employs TRBV6-5 and TRBJ1-1; perhaps TRBD1 as D (5 bases). CDR3 size: 12 residues. V was cut by 2 bases and J by 4 bases, with 5 bases left in between. Germline CDR1 reads MNHEY; CDR2 reads SVGAGI. For the CDR3, the DNA is TGTGCCAGCAGTTACGACAGCACTGAAGCTTTCTTT. Translated: CASSYDSTEAFF.

This clonotype was seen repeatedly, ten times or more. The chain is built from TRBV2 and TRBJ2-3; 10 nucleotides align to TRBD2. CDR3 size: 16 residues. The junction had 6 bases not matched to a gene; V was cut back by 4 bases and J by 2 bases. Germline CDR1 reads SNHLY; CDR2 reads FYNNEI. The CDR3 spells CASSGASGRFTDTQYF. CDR3 bases: TGTGCCAGCAGTGGGGCTAGCGGGAGATTCACAGATACGCAGTATTTT.

The genes are TRBV7-9 and TRBJ2-1; 11 bases align to TRBD2. CDR3 length equals 17 residues. In germline, CDR1 is SEHNR, CDR2 FQNEAQ (reference sequence). With 5 bases clipped from V and 6 bases from J, the junction kept 12 bases outside the gene matches. CDR3 nucleotide sequence: TGTGCCAGCAGCCTGTTAGCGGGAGGGCCCTCAGGCAATGAGCAGTTCTTC. Protein: CASSLLAGGPSGNEQFF.

The V call is TRBV7-8, the J call TRBJ2-1; TRBD2 matches 14 bases. Germline CDR1 reads SGHVS; CDR2 reads FQNEAQ. V lost 4 bases, J lost 8 bases, and 7 bases stayed unmatched. The CDR3 runs 16 residues. The DNA of the CDR3 is TGTGCCAGCAGCTCGAGACTAGCGGGAGGGTCCCATGAGCAGTTCTTC. Its protein is CASSSRLAGGSHEQFF.

CDR3 amino acids: CASSQRGGLGDEQFF. The CDR3 nucleotides read TGTGCCAGCAGTCAGCGGGGGGGCTTAGGGGATGAGCAGTTCTTC. This sequence joins TRBV6-1 and TRBJ2-1; 10 bases map to TRBD2. The junction had 9 bases not matched to a gene; V was cut back by 5 bases and J by 8 bases. Germline CDR1 reads MNHNS; CDR2 reads SASEGT. This CDR3 region has 15 residues.

The V gene is TRBV29-1, the J gene TRBJ2-7; 9 nucleotides align to TRBD1. This CDR3 is built from 14 residues. Per germline, CDR1 SQVTM and CDR2 ANQGSEA. Losses at the gene ends were 4 bases for V and 1 base for J; bases not matched to a gene: 5. The CDR3 bases are TGCAGCGTTGTAGGACAGGGGATATCCTACGAGCAGTACTTC. This codes for CSVVGQGISYEQYF.

This clonotype was detected ten times or more. The chain is built from TRBV7-2 and TRBJ1-2; no reliable D call. This CDR3 comprises 14 residues. Germline lookup yields CDR1 SGHTA and CDR2 FQGNSA. The germline V and J ends were trimmed by 5 bases and 5 bases, with 15 bases remaining between them. CDR3: CASSLSSLGYGYTF. In nucleotides, the CDR3 is TGTGCCAGCAGCCTATCCTCCTTGGGGTATGGCTACACCTTC. Filled out from reference TRBV7-2 and TRBJ1-2, the complete variable domain reads GAGVSQSPSNKVTEKGKDVELRCDPISGHTALYWYRQSLGQGLEFLIYFQGNSAPDKSGLPSDRFSAERTGGSVSTLTIQRTQQEDSAVYLCASSLSSLGYGYTFGSGTRLTVV.

This clonotype came up a few times. V and J are TRBV12-3 or TRBV12-4 and TRBJ2-3; 14 bases map to TRBD2. The J segment lost 4 bases and the V segment lost 4 bases, leaving 7 bases of the junction unmatched. The CDR3 consists of 17 residues. The CDR3 DNA reads TGTGCCAGCAGTTCGATCGGGACTAGCGGGGGTCCAGATACGCAGTATTTT. This sequence encodes CASSSIGTSGGPDTQYF.

The chain couples TRBV20-1 to TRBJ2-3; 11 bases line up with TRBD2. Germline V gene data show CDR1 as DFQATT and CDR2 as SNEGSKA (reference sequence). Trimming at V came to 0 bases and at J to 4 bases, leaving 9 bases not matched to a gene. The length of the CDR3 is 17 residues. The CDR3 nucleotides read TGCAGTGCTAGAGATTCGTATAGCGGGGGGGCCGCAGATACGCAGTATTTT. Translating gives CSARDSYSGGAADTQYF.

V and J are TRBV6-5 and TRBJ2-3; TRBD2 matches 10 bases. V lost 0 bases to trimming and J lost 11 bases; unmatched junction nucleotides: 5. Germline V gene data show CDR1 as MNHEY and CDR2 as SVGAGI. CDR3 size: 14 residues. CDR3 protein: CASSYSPSGSRQYF. The CDR3 bases are TGTGCCAGCAGTTACTCGCCTAGCGGGAGCCGGCAGTATTTT.

The sample holds many counts of this clonotype. The chain uses TRBV20-1 and TRBJ2-1, with 11 bases fitting TRBD2. The CDR3 has 16 residues. Germline-derived CDR1 and CDR2 are DFQATT and SNEGSKA (reference sequence). V gave up 2 bases and J gave up 2 bases; unmatched junction bases: 5. The CDR3 sequence: CSARLLLAGAYNEQFF. As DNA, the CDR3 is TGCAGTGCTAGACTCCTACTAGCGGGAGCCTACAATGAGCAGTTCTTC.

The sample holds many counts of this clonotype. This rearrangement joins TRBV6-1 to TRBJ2-3; D gene ambiguous. Between the trimmed V and J ends, which lost 7 bases and 1 base, there was a span of 12 bases. The germline V gene has CDR1 MNHNS and CDR2 SASEGT. CDR3 length: 14 residues. CDR3 nucleotide sequence: TGTGCCAGCAAAAGAGTAGACCGCACAGATACGCAGTATTTT. The encoded protein is CASKRVDRTDTQYF.

The CDR3 loop is CATSRDRRGTEAFF. The CDR3 DNA follows: TGTGCCACCAGCAGAGACAGACGGGGCACTGAAGCTTTCTTT. The gene calls are TRBV15 and TRBJ1-1; unclear D gene. Germline lookup yields CDR1 LNHNV and CDR2 YYDKDF (reference sequence). The V and J ends lost 0 bases and 4 bases respectively, with 9 bases between them. The CDR3 length is 14 residues.

The genes are TRBV9 and TRBJ2-5; 7 positions match TRBD1. This CDR3 region has 18 residues. Germline CDR1 SGDLS, CDR2 YYNGEE. V lost 0 bases, J lost 1 base, and 12 bases stayed unmatched. CDR3 nucleotides: TGTGCCAGCAGCGTAGGACAGGGACGGAGGCCATCCCAAGAGACCCAGTACTTC. Translating gives CASSVGQGRRPSQETQYF.

Details on this clonotype: A much larger clone lies a single base off, so this may be a read error. The chain has TRBV5-5 and TRBJ1-1; possibly TRBD1 for D (6 bases). The CDR3 loop spans 18 amino acids. Germline V lookup: CDR1 SGHKS, CDR2 YYEKEE (reference sequence). CDR3 DNA sequence: TGTGCCAGCGGCTTGGTAGAATTCGGGGGAGGGGGGAGCACTGAAGCTTTCTTT. Its translation is CASGLVEFGGGGSTEAFF.

The chain combines TRBV29-1 with TRBJ1-2; D remains ambiguous. V was shortened by 4 bases and J by 2 bases, with 11 bases between the two germline ends. The germline V gene has CDR1 SQVTM and CDR2 ANQGSEA. The CDR3 has 13 residues. CDR3 in amino acids: CSVARGSNYGYTF. The CDR3 coding sequence is TGCAGCGTTGCGAGAGGGTCCAACTATGGCTACACCTTC.

The CDR3: CASSSDRGGDTQYF. Written as DNA, the CDR3 is TGCGCCAGCAGCTCGGACAGGGGAGGGGATACGCAGTATTTT. V gene TRBV5-1 combines with J gene TRBJ2-3, with TRBD1 identical over 9 bases. Losses at the gene ends were 3 bases for V and 6 bases for J; bases not matched to a gene: 5. The CDR3 runs 14 residues. Germline V CDR1 and CDR2: SGHRS, YFSETQ.

This clonotype has more than one count but fewer than ten. V gene TRBV27 combines with J gene TRBJ2-5; D might be TRBD2 (6 bases). The CDR3 is made up of 13 amino acids. CDR1 is MNHEY, CDR2 SMNVEV, per germline (reference sequence). Trimming took off 0 bases at V and 4 bases at J, with 6 bases between the two ends. The CDR3 here is CASSLSRGETQYF. The CDR3 bases are TGTGCCAGCAGTTTATCGCGGGGAGAGACCCAGTACTTC.